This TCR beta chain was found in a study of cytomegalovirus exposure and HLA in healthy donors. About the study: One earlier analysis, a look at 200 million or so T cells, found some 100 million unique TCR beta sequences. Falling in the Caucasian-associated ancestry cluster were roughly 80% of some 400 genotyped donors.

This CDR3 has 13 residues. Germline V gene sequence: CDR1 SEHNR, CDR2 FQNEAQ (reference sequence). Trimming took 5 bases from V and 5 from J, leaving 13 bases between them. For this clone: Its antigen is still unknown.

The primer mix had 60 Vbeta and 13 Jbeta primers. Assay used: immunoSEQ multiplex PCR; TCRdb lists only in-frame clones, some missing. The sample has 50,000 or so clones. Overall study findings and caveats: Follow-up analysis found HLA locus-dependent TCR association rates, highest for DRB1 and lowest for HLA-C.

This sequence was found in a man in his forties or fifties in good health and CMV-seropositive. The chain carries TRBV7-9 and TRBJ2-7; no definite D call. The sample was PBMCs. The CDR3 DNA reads TGTGCCAGCAGCCCCCGGTTGCCCCACGAGCAGTACTTC. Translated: CASSPRLPHEQYF.